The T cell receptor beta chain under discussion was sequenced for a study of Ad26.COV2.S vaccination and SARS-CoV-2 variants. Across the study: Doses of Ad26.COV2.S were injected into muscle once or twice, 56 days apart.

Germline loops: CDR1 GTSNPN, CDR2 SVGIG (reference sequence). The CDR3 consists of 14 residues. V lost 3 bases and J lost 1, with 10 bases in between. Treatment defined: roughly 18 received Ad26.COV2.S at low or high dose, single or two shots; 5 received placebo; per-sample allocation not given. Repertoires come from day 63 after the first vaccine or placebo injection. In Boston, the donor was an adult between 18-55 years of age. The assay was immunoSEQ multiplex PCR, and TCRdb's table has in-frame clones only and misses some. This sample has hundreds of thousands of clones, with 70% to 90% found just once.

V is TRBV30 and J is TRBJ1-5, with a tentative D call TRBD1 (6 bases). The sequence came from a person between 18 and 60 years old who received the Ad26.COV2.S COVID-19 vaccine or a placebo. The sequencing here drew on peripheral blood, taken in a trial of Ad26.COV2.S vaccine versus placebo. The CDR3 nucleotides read TGTGCCTGGAGCGGACAGACCAGCAATCAGCCCCAGCATTTT. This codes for CAWSGQTSNQPQHF.